Below, 14 T cell receptor beta chains from the same sample are listed, as sequenced in a study of a mutant IDH1 vaccine in newly diagnosed glioma. No antigen has been assigned to these receptors. Clones were sequenced by immunoSEQ multiplex PCR, and TCRdb holds only the in-frame ones, with some missing. The sample includes tens of thousands of clones, 78% seen only once; the top ten take approximately 6.8%. Stated time point: week 23, last vaccination. With topical imiquimod, each dose of the vaccine consisted of 300 ug of mutant IDH1 20-mer peptide. This specimen consisted of PBMCs, obtained from a glioma patient whose treatment included an IDH1 peptide vaccine. The receptors were gathered from a woman in her 40s with glioma. Some clones in this sample may be carry-over from other donors' samples.

The gene calls are TRBV28 and TRBJ1-4; the D is unclear. Germline CDR1 is MDHEN and CDR2 is SYDVKM. There are 14 residues in the CDR3. Deletions cut 6 bases from V and 8 bases from J, with 16 bases between. CDR3 residues: CASRGPGLREKLFF. The CDR3 bases are TGTGCCAGCAGGGGTCCAGGACTCAGAGAAAAACTGTTTTTT.

This clone turned up a few times. The chain joins TRBV6-5 to TRBJ1-6; D is unclear. The germline V and J ends were trimmed by 2 bases and 13 bases, with 9 bases remaining between them. Germline V gene data show CDR1 as MNHEY and CDR2 as SVGAGI. The CDR3 has 12 residues. The DNA for the CDR3 is TGTGCCAGCAGTTACCGGGCGTCGCCCCTCCACTTT. Its translation: CASSYRASPLHF.

The count of this clone is one. The rearrangement uses TRBV2 and TRBJ1-5, with D perhaps matching TRBD1 (6 bases). The CDR3 length is 13 residues. Trimming pared 3 bases from V and 11 bases from J, leaving 14 bases between. CDR1 is SNHLY, CDR2 FYNNEI, per germline. CDR3 in amino acids: CASSESLRGTQHF. The CDR3 DNA is TGTGCCAGCAGTGAGTCGTTAAGGGGGACCCAGCATTTT.

The CDR3 nucleotides are TGCGCCAGCAGGTCCAAGGAGACTAATGAAAAACTGTTTTTT. It encodes CASRSKETNEKLFF. The chain couples TRBV5-1 to TRBJ1-4; no definite D call. Trimming left V 5 bases short and J 2 bases short, with 10 bases between. CDR3 length equals 14 residues. Germline CDR1 SGHRS, CDR2 YFSETQ.

This clone was detected once. The chain employs TRBV9 and TRBJ1-3; 7 bases map to TRBD1. Germline-derived CDR1 and CDR2 are SGDLS and YYNGEE. The V segment lost 4 bases and the J segment 0 bases; nucleotides outside the gene matches: 4. The CDR3 runs to 15 residues. Here the CDR3 reads CASSPRTGSGNTIYF. CDR3 DNA sequence: TGTGCCAGCAGCCCCCGGACAGGCTCTGGAAACACCATATATTTT.

This chain links TRBV7-6 with TRBJ1-2, with D tentatively TRBD1 (6 bases). This CDR3 spans 15 amino acids. Germline V gene sequence: CDR1 SGHVS, CDR2 FNYEAQ. The V gene lost 5 bases and the J gene lost 4 bases, with 17 bases spanning the gap. This chain's CDR3 is CASSRIPGQSYGYTF. The CDR3 coding sequence is TGTGCCAGCAGCCGGATACCGGGACAAAGCTATGGCTACACCTTC.

The rearrangement joins TRBV6-1 to TRBJ1-1; possibly TRBD1 for D (5 bases). Trimming took off 7 bases at V and 3 bases at J, with 12 bases between the two ends. Germline V gene sequence: CDR1 MNHNS, CDR2 SASEGT. This CDR3 is built from 13 residues. The CDR3 is CASTTEGYTEAFF. CDR3 DNA sequence: TGTGCCAGCACTACGGAGGGGTACACTGAAGCTTTCTTT.

J is TRBJ2-7 and V is TRBV27; TRBD2 agrees at 10 bases. This CDR3 has 14 amino acids. V shed 5 bases and J 5 bases; nucleotides not matched to a gene: 6. Germline lookup yields CDR1 MNHEY and CDR2 SMNVEV (reference sequence). CDR3 sequence reads: CASSPSGRGHEQYF. CDR3 coding DNA: TGTGCCAGCAGTCCCAGCGGGAGGGGGCACGAGCAGTACTTC.

The table lists this clone with a count of one. V usage is TRBV6-1 and J usage is TRBJ2-7; no clear D. Germline loops: CDR1 MNHNS, CDR2 SASEGT. The germline V and J ends were trimmed by 2 bases and 0 bases, with 11 bases remaining between them. The CDR3 covers 15 residues. CDR3 coding DNA: TGTGCCAGCAGTGAACGCGTAGGGTTCTCCTACGAGCAGTACTTC. Translated: CASSERVGFSYEQYF.

The chain carries TRBV10-3 and TRBJ2-7, with 7 bases aligning to TRBD1. The V gene end was trimmed by 6 bases and the J gene end by 1 base; junction bases not matched to a gene: 6. The V gene's germline CDR1 is ENHRY and CDR2 SYGVKD. CDR3 length: 14 amino acids. The CDR3 DNA reads as TGTGCCATCAGATCCGGGACAGTTTCCTACGAGCAGTACTTC. It is translated as CAIRSGTVSYEQYF.

The V call is TRBV5-1, the J call TRBJ2-7; 7 bases are a match to TRBD1. Germline trimming cut 4 bases from V and 2 bases from J; bases unmatched to any gene: 9. Germline CDR1 reads SGHRS; CDR2 reads YFSETQ. This CDR3 has 15 residues. The CDR3 nucleotides are TGCGCCAGCAGCACAAACAGGGGTAGTGCCTACGAGCAGTACTTC. This gives the protein CASSTNRGSAYEQYF.

The chain joins TRBV5-4 to TRBJ2-5, with a weak D call TRBD2 (5 bases). The CDR3 sequence is 14 residues long. Germline V gene sequence: CDR1 SGHNT, CDR2 YYREEE (reference sequence). V shed 1 base and J shed 5 bases, with 12 bases lying between them. CDR3 DNA: TGTGCCAGCAGCTTGCTATACGCGGGTGAGACCCAGTACTTC. Translating gives CASSLLYAGETQYF.

This clone was seen only a few times. The CDR3 region is CASTAFVGEKLFF. Written as DNA, the CDR3 is TGTGCCAGCACCGCCTTCGTGGGTGAAAAACTGTTTTTT. The chain carries TRBV27 and TRBJ1-4; D is ambiguous. V lost 7 bases, J lost 7 bases, and 13 bases lay in between. Germline-derived CDR1 and CDR2 are MNHEY and SMNVEV (reference sequence). This CDR3 has 13 residues.

CDR3: CASSTLGFSGNTIYF. The CDR3 DNA reads TGTGCCAGTAGTACACTGGGCTTCTCGGGAAACACCATATATTTT. The chain carries TRBV19 and TRBJ1-3; no reliable D call. Germline CDR1 and CDR2: LNHDA and SQIVND (reference sequence). V gave up 4 bases and J gave up 4 bases, with 14 bases separating them. This CDR3 region has 15 residues. Looking up the rest from reference TRBV19 and TRBJ1-3 gives the full variable domain: DGGITQSPKYLFRKEGQNVTLSCEQNLNHDAMYWYRQDPGQGLRLIYYSQIVNDFQKGDIAEGYSVSREKKESFPLTVTSAQKNPTAFYLCASSTLGFSGNTIYFGEGSWLTVV.